This T cell receptor (beta chain) appears in the sequencing data of a study of T-cell reconstitution after alpha-beta-depleted transplantation in children listed by TCRdb under 2016. Concerning the study at large: Using TCR repertoire profiling, the study quantitatively followed how T-cell immune reconstitution unfolded in children after TCRalphabeta/CD19-depleted allogeneic hematopoietic cell transplantation.

The table lists this clonotype with many counts. No antigen is known for it. Per-base qualities were not stored, and no clone one base away is much larger. Library prep was done by PCR. TCRdb names Illumina HiSeq 2500 as the instrument used. TCR library preparation used molecular barcoding, with unique molecular identifiers applied to normalize quantification of the TCRbeta repertoire. TCRdb reprocessing: public reads trimmed at Q25 with fastp, clones called with MiXCR, in-frame beta chains kept. Rows are combined by CDR3 protein, so each entry shows the most common genes and DNA. Across this sample there are roughly 590,000 distinct CDR3 sequences, with approximately 15% seen only once. The ten largest clones add up to 0.85% to 1.3% of the sample. Measured from the cysteine to the phenylalanine, the CDR3 is 14 residues long. This entry keeps only the CDR3 DNA: 42 bases, framed from base 1. Trimming costs V 2 bases and J 6 bases, and their ends lie 11 bases apart. In the germline V gene, CDR1 corresponds to MNHEY and CDR2 to SVGAGI.

The sequenced sample was PBMCs from the stem cell graft donor, obtained from the stem cell graft. The receptor comes from a human donor who donated a stem cell graft to a child with acute myeloid leukemia. The rearrangement combines TRBV6-5 with TRBJ2-1; the D region is possibly TRBD1 or TRBD2, each matching across 5 bases. The CDR3 protein: CASSYGGAINEQFF. The DNA is TGTGCCAGCAGTTACGGGGGTGCGATCAATGAGCAGTTCTTC.